Described below is a single TCR beta chain sequence and its context. This clonotype was picked up many times. Its antigen specificity is not known. A much larger clone differs by one base, so this may be a read error. These reads were obtained on an Illumina HiSeq 2000. TCR beta chain libraries were generated through multiplex PCR amplification. The amplified TCR beta chain products were analyzed by high-throughput sequencing. The raw public reads went through TCRdb reprocessing: fastp at Q25, MiXCR clone calling, in-frame beta chains kept. All rows with the same CDR3 protein become a single entry with the most common DNA and genes. The sample table holds 160,000 or so distinct CDR3 sequences, of which more than 25% were seen once. The ten most abundant clones make up around 4% of the sample. Lymph node samples came from the axillary draining lymph nodes of breast cancer patients. The V and J ends are trimmed by 2 bases and 4 bases, leaving 9 bases between them. According to the germline V gene, CDR1 reads SNHLY and CDR2 reads FYNNEI. Counted from cysteine to phenylalanine, this CDR3 has 14 amino acids. The DNA shown is the 42-base CDR3, in frame from base 1.

The sample is drawn from a study of breast tumors, draining lymph nodes, adjacent tissues (dated by TCRdb to 2016 to 2017). For context, the study as a whole: The study compared TCR beta repertoires across tumor, adjacent nontumor tissue and axillary lymph nodes from breast cancer patients. In human breast cancer, the study set out to assess how tumor, surrounding tissue and draining lymph node repertoires relate to one another and whether T cells might be exchanged between them. What the study reported, not specific to this receptor: T-cell repertoire diversity in tumors was found to be lower than in lymph nodes but higher than in nontumor tissue, and preferential V and J gene usage was observed. The data were considered consistent with most tumor T cells being derived from the lymph node and subsequently expanding within tumor tissue. The similarity between tumor and nontumor tissue repertoires was significantly greater in luminal-like breast cancer than in basal-like breast cancer. The conclusion that tumor T cells originate in lymph nodes was framed as consistent with a hypothesis rather than directly demonstrated.

The chain was built from TRBV2 and TRBJ1-5, with the D gene call left open. The TCR comes from a female donor with breast cancer. Some clones in this sample may be carry-over from other donors' samples. Sequencing was performed on axillary lymph node tissue. The nucleotide sequence reads TGTGCCAGCAGTGAACGGAGGATGAATCAGCCCCAGCATTTT. Its amino acids are CASSERRMNQPQHF.